The 13 T cell receptor beta chains below all came from one sample that was sequenced in a study of CD8+ T cells in alopecia areata (dated by TCRdb to the late 2010s). Taken with the paper, the label for time point translates to: baseline before oral tofacitinib. The method behind the library was the immunoSEQ multiplex PCR assay. RNA was extracted from all samples and reverse transcribed into cDNA as template for TCR sequencing. Not all clones reach the TCRdb copy of this immuneACCESS table, which keeps in-frame sequences only. Checked studies attribute under half of the gap to unresolved V genes and leave the rest unexplained. This sample comprises more than 150,000 clones, approximately 59% of them detected only once. Under 15% of the sample rests with the top ten. Sequenced material: CD4+ T cells sorted from blood, taken at week 0. All receptors come from a human donor with alopecia areata.

DNA for the CDR3: TGCAGCGTTGATGCAGGGGGCGGAGAGCCCCAGCATTTT. Translating it yields CSVDAGGGEPQHF. The chain carries TRBV29-1 and TRBJ1-5; 8 bases line up with TRBD1. V lost 3 bases and J lost 8; bases outside the gene matches: 6. Germline assignment: CDR1 SQVTM and CDR2 ANQGSEA. CDR3 length: 13 amino acids.

The rearrangement uses TRBV2 and TRBJ2-1, with D perhaps TRBD2 (6 bases). Trimming removed 7 bases from V and 0 bases from J, with 13 bases in between. The germline CDR1 and CDR2 sequences are SNHLY and FYNNEI. CDR3 length equals 15 residues. CDR3 bases: TGTGCCAGCACCACCCGGGGGAGCTCCTACAATGAGCAGTTCTTC. Translation gives CASTTRGSSYNEQFF. Supplemented by reference TRBV2 and TRBJ2-1, the full variable domain reads EPEVTQTPSHQVTQMGQEVILRCVPISNHLYFYWYRQILGQKVEFLVSFYNNEISEKSEIFDDQFSVERPDGSNFTLKIRSTKLEDSAMYFCASTTRGSSYNEQFFGPGTRLTVL.

Only a few counts were recorded for this clone. The rearrangement uses TRBV6-5 and TRBJ1-2; D call uncertain. The CDR3 covers 14 residues. CDR1 MNHEY and CDR2 SVGAGI come from the germline V gene. V dropped 3 bases and J dropped 1 base, with 9 bases sitting between them. The CDR3 protein is CASSYTGNNYGYTF. The CDR3 region has the DNA TGTGCCAGCAGTTATACGGGGAATAACTATGGCTACACCTTC.

The chain joins TRBV19 to TRBJ1-2; TRBD1 aligns across 8 bases. The CDR3 is made up of 15 amino acids. Trimming at V came to 7 bases and at J to 4 bases, leaving 11 bases not matched to a gene. CDR1 is LNHDA, CDR2 SQIVND, per germline (reference sequence). CDR3 sequence: CASKGRGLDFYGYTF. DNA for the CDR3: TGTGCCAGTAAGGGCAGGGGGCTAGATTTCTATGGCTACACCTTC.

The rearrangement links TRBV9 to TRBJ2-1; 11 nucleotides line up with TRBD2. The CDR3 length is 15 residues. Germline loops: CDR1 SGDLS, CDR2 YYNGEE. V lost 3 bases, J lost 8 bases, and 7 bases stayed unmatched. CDR3 sequence: CASSEGLAGGDEQFF. For the CDR3, the DNA is TGTGCCAGCAGCGAAGGACTAGCGGGCGGAGATGAGCAGTTCTTC.

The chain employs TRBV1 and TRBJ2-7; the D call TRBD2 from the table was never checked on the DNA. TRBV1 is annotated as a pseudogene. This CDR3 is 14 amino acids long. CDR3 DNA sequence: TGCACCAGCAGCCAAGTGAGACTAGGGCTAAACCAGTACTTC. Translation: CTSSQVRLGLNQYF.

The sample holds a few counts of this clone. This sequence joins TRBV7-2 and TRBJ2-7, with TRBD1 matching 7 bases. The ends lost 6 bases at V and 3 bases at J; junction bases unmatched: 8. This CDR3 is 14 amino acids long. Germline CDR1 and CDR2: SGHTA and FQGNSA. The DNA of the CDR3 is TGTGCCAGCAGGGATCGGACAGGCGGCTACGAGCAGTACTTC. It is translated as CASRDRTGGYEQYF.

The V and J genes are TRBV5-1 and TRBJ2-7; the D is unclear. Germline loops: CDR1 SGHRS, CDR2 YFSETQ. The ends were cut back, 2 bases at V and 0 bases at J, with 3 bases in the middle. This CDR3 has 12 amino acids. CDR3 sequence: CASSFDSYEQYF. The DNA of the CDR3 is TGCGCCAGCAGCTTCGACTCCTACGAGCAGTACTTC.

V is TRBV6-6 and J is TRBJ1-2; D possibly corresponds to TRBD1 (5 bases). Trimming pared 6 bases from V and 2 bases from J, leaving 13 bases between. CDR3 length: 14 residues. CDR1 MNHNY and CDR2 SVGAGI come from the germline V gene (reference sequence). In DNA form, the CDR3 reads TGTGCCAGCAGATCCAGGGCCCGAAACTATGGCTACACCTTC. It codes for CASRSRARNYGYTF.

This clone was found a few times. The chain employs TRBV6-5 and TRBJ2-2, with 11 bases that match TRBD1. Looked up from germline, CDR1 is MNHEY and CDR2 is SVGAGI. The CDR3 runs to 15 residues. V was clipped by 7 bases and J by 6 bases; unmatched bases: 7. The chain's CDR3 is CASIPDRGRSGELFF. As DNA, the CDR3 is TGTGCCAGCATCCCGGACAGGGGGCGATCCGGGGAGCTGTTTTTT.

This clone was detected only once. The chain employs TRBV15 and TRBJ2-5, with D perhaps being TRBD1 or TRBD2 (5 bases each). V lost 5 bases and J lost 4, with 14 bases in between. Germline V gene lookup returns CDR1 LNHNV and CDR2 YYDKDF (reference sequence). The CDR3 has 14 residues. In DNA, the CDR3 is TGTGCCACCAGCGGCCCGCAGAGGGGAGAGACCCAGTACTTC. As protein: CATSGPQRGETQYF.

This clone was detected a few times. CDR3 in amino acids: CASSLPGGVTNEKLFF. CDR3 nucleotides: TGTGCCAGCAGCTTACCAGGAGGGGTAACTAATGAAAAACTGTTTTTT. V usage is TRBV7-9 and J usage is TRBJ1-4; tentative D call: TRBD1 (5 bases). The V end lost 2 bases, the J end lost 1 base, and 11 bases lay between the germline ends. The CDR3 runs 16 residues. Germline V lookup: CDR1 SEHNR, CDR2 FQNEAQ (reference sequence).

The chain links TRBV2 to TRBJ1-1; possibly TRBD1 for D (5 bases). Germline CDR1 and CDR2: SNHLY and FYNNEI. This CDR3 comprises 13 residues. V dropped 1 base and J dropped 10 bases, with 13 bases sitting between them. CDR3 sequence reads: CASSEVRDGLAFF. As DNA, the CDR3 is TGTGCCAGCAGTGAAGTCAGGGACGGTTTAGCTTTCTTT.